The present T cell receptor beta chain was sequenced within a study of T cells in Graves' hyperthyroidism and ophthalmopathy. Study findings and constraints: Researchers report that a 13 V-J model separated ophthalmopathy from stable hyperthyroidism. Prediction of ophthalmopathy progression came a median around 6.5 months pre-onset. Most clonotypes expanded in thyroid above 0.001 were likewise present in blood.

The germline gives CDR1 DFQATT, CDR2 SNEGSKA (reference sequence). The CDR3 is 13 amino acids. V lost 3 bases and J lost 6, with 14 bases in between. Uncontrolled infection, other autoimmune disease, pregnancy or lactation excluded patients. RNA transcripts provided the source from which TCR beta CDR3 regions were amplified. HTBI primers were the set used in a first-round RT-PCR of the TCR CDR3. MiXCR was run by TCRdb on the multiplex PCR reads, yielding one entry per CDR3 protein. The table lists 600,000 or so distinct CDR3 sequences, 35% to 55% of them singletons, with 8% to 8.5% in the top ten. Of note for this clonotype: Its antigen is still unknown.

The specimen was peripheral blood or thyroid tissue (not recorded which). This clonotype was obtained from a woman younger than 30 with Graves' hyperthyroidism. The gene calls are TRBV20-1 and TRBJ1-1; no reliable D call. CDR3 region: CSARSTAFAEAFF. In nucleotides, the CDR3 is TGCAGTGCTAGGAGTACCGCGTTTGCTGAAGCTTTCTTT.